A selection of T cell receptor beta chains follows, all from one sample in a study of blood T cell repertoires in COVID-19. Clones were read by immunoSEQ multiplex PCR, and TCRdb kept only the in-frame ones, dropping some. In the table there are about 100,000 clones, 88% of which are singletons. Material: peripheral blood. All receptors come from an older woman with acute or convalescent COVID-19. Both conserved end residues are part of each CDR3. A D gene is named only where the DNA matches it firmly. The size field is filled for only some rows; it gives once, few, many or a size class.

V	J	size	D	CDR3	DNA
TRBV11-2	TRBJ1-4	NA	TRBD1	CASSLGQTGRNEKLFF	TGTGCCAGCAGCTTAGGGCAGACAGGGAGAAATGAAAAACTGTTTTTT
TRBV5-1	TRBJ2-7	NA	NA	CASSLRSARGEQYF	TGCGCCAGCAGCTTAAGGTCGGCTAGGGGCGAGCAGTACTTC
TRBV18	TRBJ1-4	few	NA	CASSPSGLRNEKLFF	TGTGCCAGCTCACCGTCAGGATTACGAAATGAAAAACTGTTTTTT
TRBV5-1	TRBJ1-2	NA	TRBD1	CASSWGQLNYGYTF	TGCGCCAGCAGCTGGGGACAGTTGAACTATGGCTACACCTTC
TRBV9	TRBJ2-3	NA	TRBD2	CASSVVAGASTDTQYF	TGTGCCAGCAGCGTAGTTGCGGGAGCCAGCACAGATACGCAGTATTTT
TRBV3-1/TRBV3-2	TRBJ2-4	NA	NA	CASSQLGDIQYF	TGTGCCAGCAGCCAGTTAGGGGACATTCAGTACTTC
TRBV10-3	TRBJ1-5	NA	NA	CAISEGFGGFRRNQPQHF	TGTGCCATCAGTGAGGGGTTCGGCGGATTTCGTCGCAATCAGCCCCAGCATTTT
TRBV2	TRBJ1-2	NA	TRBD1	CASATTENRGANYGYTF	TGTGCCAGCGCGACGACCGAAAACAGGGGGGCTAACTATGGCTACACCTTC
TRBV12-3/TRBV12-4	TRBJ2-3	NA	NA	CASSFAGGTAF	NA
TRBV29-1	TRBJ1-2	NA	NA	CSVEGAGNYGYTF	TGCAGCGTTGAAGGGGCGGGGAACTATGGCTACACCTTC
TRBV28	TRBJ2-2	NA	NA	CASSFPPELFF	TGTGCCAGCAGTTTCCCTCCGGAGCTGTTTTTT
TRBV2	TRBJ1-5	NA	TRBD1	CASRQGMVSEQPQHF	TGTGCCAGCCGACAGGGCATGGTGTCGGAACAGCCCCAGCATTTT
TRBV28	TRBJ2-7	NA	NA	CASSKSIRGGSRNF	TGTGCCAGCAGCAAATCGATCCGTGGGGGGAGCAGGAACTTC
TRBV28	TRBJ1-1	NA	NA	CASSSLEVAEAFF	TGTGCCAGCAGCTCCTTGGAGGTCGCTGAAGCTTTCTTT
TRBV27	TRBJ2-5	once	TRBD1	CASSSYDRGQETQYF	TGTGCCAGCAGTTCTTACGACAGGGGTCAAGAGACCCAGTACTTC
TRBV30	TRBJ1-1	once	NA	CAWSGVNSMNTEAFF	TGTGCCTGGAGTGGGGTAAACAGCATGAACACTGAAGCTTTCTTT
TRBV7-3	TRBJ1-1	NA	NA	CASSLVWQEGMNTEAFF	TGTGCCAGCAGCTTAGTGTGGCAGGAGGGGATGAACACTGAAGCTTTCTTT
TRBV7-9	TRBJ2-3	NA	NA	CASSFPADTQYF	TGTGCCAGCAGCTTCCCAGCAGATACGCAGTATTTT
TRBV27	TRBJ1-1	NA	NA	CASSFGEATEAFF	TGTGCCAGCAGTTTCGGAGAAGCCACTGAAGCTTTCTTT
TRBV19	TRBJ1-3	NA	NA	CASSIGHLGNTIYF	TGTGCCAGTAGTATAGGGCACCTTGGAAACACCATATATTTT
TRBV19	TRBJ1-6	NA	TRBD1	CASRFNGTAVLRDSPLHF	TGTGCCAGTAGGTTTAATGGGACAGCCGTTTTGAGGGATTCACCCCTCCACTTT
TRBV5-4	TRBJ1-1	NA	NA	CASSLISTEAFF	TGTGCCAGCAGTTTAATATCCACTGAAGCTTTCTTT
TRBV30	TRBJ1-4	few	NA	CAWGPYSATNEKLFF	TGTGCCTGGGGCCCCTACAGTGCTACTAATGAAAAACTGTTTTTT
TRBV15	TRBJ2-1	NA	NA	CATSSGYNEQFF	TGTGCCACCAGCAGCGGCTACAATGAGCAGTTCTTC
TRBV5-4	TRBJ2-3	NA	NA	CASSLAGTDTQYF	TGTGCCAGCAGCTTGGCAGGCACAGATACGCAGTATTTT
TRBV5-1	TRBJ2-1	NA	NA	CASSAQGTSYNEQFF	TGCGCCAGCAGCGCACAGGGTACTTCCTACAATGAGCAGTTCTTC
TRBV19	TRBJ1-1	NA	NA	CASSIGGLPRTEAFF	TGTGCCAGTAGTATAGGAGGTTTACCACGGACTGAAGCTTTCTTT
TRBV7-6	TRBJ2-1	NA	NA	CASSPFQGLGINEQFF	TGTGCCAGCAGTCCCTTCCAGGGGTTAGGGATCAATGAGCAGTTCTTC
TRBV19	TRBJ1-4	NA	NA	CASIAQGGGEKLFF	TGTGCCAGCATTGCGCAGGGCGGTGGTGAAAAACTGTTTTTT
TRBV28	TRBJ2-3	NA	TRBD2	CASSSTTSGTTDTQYF	TGTGCCAGCAGCTCGACGACTAGCGGGACAACAGATACGCAGTATTTT
TRBV3-1/TRBV3-2	TRBJ2-7	many	NA	CASSQDLASSSREQYF	TGTGCCAGCAGCCAAGATCTGGCTAGCTCGTCTCGTGAGCAGTACTTC
TRBV19	TRBJ1-1	NA	NA	CASSIGGSGFHMNTEAFF	TGTGCCAGTAGTATAGGTGGCAGCGGTTTCCATATGAACACTGAAGCTTTCTTT
TRBV20-1	TRBJ2-3	NA	NA	CSASIRVTDTQYF	TGCAGTGCTAGTATCAGGGTCACAGATACGCAGTATTTT
TRBV5-1	TRBJ2-3	NA	NA	CASSPGTSLDTQYF	TGCGCCAGCAGCCCCGGGACTTCATTGGATACGCAGTATTTT
TRBV20-1	TRBJ2-1	NA	NA	CSARAAGEQFF	TGCAGTGCTAGAGCTGCAGGAGAGCAGTTCTTC
TRBV9	TRBJ1-5	NA	TRBD1	CASSRTGDRQPQHF	TGTGCCAGCAGCAGAACAGGGGATCGTCAGCCCCAGCATTTT
TRBV12-2	TRBJ1-2	NA	NA	CASRFPRVDTRNYGYTF	TGTGCAAGTCGCTTCCCCAGGGTGGACACCAGAAACTATGGCTACACCTTC
TRBV19	TRBJ2-1	NA	TRBD2	CASSTLAGAYNEQFF	TGTGCCAGTAGTACCCTAGCGGGAGCCTACAATGAGCAGTTCTTC
TRBV7-2	TRBJ2-1	NA	NA	CASSWGPHNEQFF	TGTGCCAGCAGCTGGGGGCCCCACAATGAGCAGTTCTTC